The T cell receptor (beta chain) under discussion was sequenced for a study of blood T cell repertoires in COVID-19. Study context: The United States, Italy and Spain provided the acute and convalescent COVID-19 samples. The cDNA or gDNA used as material had been derived from T cells, B-cell-depleted T cells, or PBMCs.

This clone was counted once. As handled by the study authors: Amplification of reference gene primers provided the estimated nucleated cell counts. Assay used: immunoSEQ multiplex PCR; TCRdb lists only in-frame clones, some missing. The DNA gave D and trimming, while V, J and clone size come from that table. In the table there are approximately 170,000 clones, over 80% of which are singletons. The source material was peripheral blood. This sequence was found in a man aged 65-85 years who had recovered from COVID-19.

The CDR3 region is CASSYESGRVSTDTQYF. CDR3 coding DNA: TGTGCCAGCAGTTACGAATCCGGGAGAGTAAGCACAGATACGCAGTATTTT. V usage is TRBV6-2 or TRBV6-3 and J usage is TRBJ2-3; perhaps TRBD2 as D (6 bases). V gave up 2 bases and J gave up 0 bases, with 15 bases separating them. CDR1 and CDR2 from the germline V gene are MNHEY and SVGEGT. The CDR3 has 17 residues.